Sequencing of this T cell receptor beta chain was carried out in a study of blood T cell repertoires in COVID-19. Overall study: Italy, Spain and the United States were the sources of the convalescent and acute COVID-19 samples. Sample material is recorded as cDNA or gDNA derived from T cells, B-cell-depleted T cells, or PBMCs.

The data were produced by immunoSEQ multiplex PCR, yet TCRdb's version contains in-frame clones alone and is incomplete. This sample has 100,000 to 120,000 clones, with 65% to 85% found just once. Germline CDR1 MNHEY, CDR2 SVGAGI. This CDR3 has 13 amino acids. Trimming pared 6 bases from V and 10 bases from J, leaving 16 bases between. The sequenced material came from peripheral blood. This receptor was identified in a man between 50 and 59 years old with acute or convalescent COVID-19. The chain recombines TRBV6-5 with TRBJ2-1, with TRBD1 as a possible D gene (6 bases). The CDR3 is CASSVSQGREQFF. CDR3 DNA sequence: TGTGCCAGCAGCGTCTCACAGGGCCGGGAGCAGTTCTTC.